The table lists the clone carrying this T cell receptor (beta chain) with a count of one. The antigen remains unidentified. TCR alpha and TCR beta cDNA libraries carrying sample barcodes and UMIs were produced by 5'RACE using constant-segment primers. TCRdb reanalysed the 5' RACE reads using MiXCR and keeps one entry per CDR3 protein. This table has around 510,000 distinct CDR3 sequences, less than 25% appearing once. These data belong to a study of T-cell memory formation after mild COVID-19. Turning to the study itself: TCR clusters showed largely donor specificity. Study-level results: Nothing confirmed that second-wave clones peaking on day 37 were specific for SARS-CoV-2. Day 15 to 85 contracting clones showed balanced CD4/CD8; day 15 to 37 expanders favored CD4+.

V shed 6 bases and J shed 1 base, with 9 bases lying between them. This CDR3 is 13 amino acids long. The sequence was obtained from an adult woman who had mild COVID-19 (a few samples of this study predate the infection). Cell type and time point are not known. What was sequenced was PBMCs or a T cell subset sorted from them (not recorded which). This chain connects TRBV12-3 or TRBV12-4 to TRBJ1-2; TRBD1 is a possible D gene (5 bases). The CDR3 DNA is TGTGCCAGCAGCCTACAGGATAACTATGGCTACACCTTC. This codes for CASSLQDNYGYTF.